Following are 3 T cell receptor beta chains from one sample sequenced in a study of T cell responses to AZD1222 COVID-19 vaccine. The data were produced by immunoSEQ multiplex PCR, yet TCRdb's version contains in-frame clones alone and is incomplete. The sample records approximately 52,000 clones, about 91% being singletons. The material was peripheral blood, obtained 28 days after the second AZD1222 dose. The receptors originated from an adult who received the AZD1222 COVID-19 vaccine.

The genes are TRBV7-2 and TRBJ2-1, with D uncertain. CDR3 length: 11 amino acids. Trimming took 2 bases from V and 9 from J, leaving 5 bases between them. Germline CDR1 reads SGHTA; CDR2 reads FQGNSA. The CDR3 DNA reads as TGTGCCAGCAGCTTAAAGTTTGAGCAGTTCTTC. Amino acids: CASSLKFEQFF.

This clone has a single count. V usage is TRBV28 and J usage is TRBJ2-7, with D possibly TRBD2 on 5 matching bases. Deletions cut 4 bases from V and 0 bases from J, with 19 bases between. The CDR3 covers 17 residues. Germline values: CDR1 MDHEN, CDR2 SYDVKM. The CDR3 bases are TGTGCCAGCAGTTCTTCCTCCTCCGGGATTTCCTCCTACGAGCAGTACTTC. As protein: CASSSSSSGISSYEQYF.

In its sample, this clone was seen a few times. This sequence joins TRBV5-6 and TRBJ2-5; 12 nucleotides line up with TRBD2. Germline-derived CDR1 and CDR2 are SGHDT and YYEEEE. Unmatched junction bases numbered 1, after V lost 0 bases and J lost 4 bases. The CDR3 is made up of 15 amino acids. This CDR3 is CASSLVTSGGETQYF. The DNA for the CDR3 is TGTGCCAGCAGCTTGGTGACTAGCGGGGGAGAGACCCAGTACTTC.